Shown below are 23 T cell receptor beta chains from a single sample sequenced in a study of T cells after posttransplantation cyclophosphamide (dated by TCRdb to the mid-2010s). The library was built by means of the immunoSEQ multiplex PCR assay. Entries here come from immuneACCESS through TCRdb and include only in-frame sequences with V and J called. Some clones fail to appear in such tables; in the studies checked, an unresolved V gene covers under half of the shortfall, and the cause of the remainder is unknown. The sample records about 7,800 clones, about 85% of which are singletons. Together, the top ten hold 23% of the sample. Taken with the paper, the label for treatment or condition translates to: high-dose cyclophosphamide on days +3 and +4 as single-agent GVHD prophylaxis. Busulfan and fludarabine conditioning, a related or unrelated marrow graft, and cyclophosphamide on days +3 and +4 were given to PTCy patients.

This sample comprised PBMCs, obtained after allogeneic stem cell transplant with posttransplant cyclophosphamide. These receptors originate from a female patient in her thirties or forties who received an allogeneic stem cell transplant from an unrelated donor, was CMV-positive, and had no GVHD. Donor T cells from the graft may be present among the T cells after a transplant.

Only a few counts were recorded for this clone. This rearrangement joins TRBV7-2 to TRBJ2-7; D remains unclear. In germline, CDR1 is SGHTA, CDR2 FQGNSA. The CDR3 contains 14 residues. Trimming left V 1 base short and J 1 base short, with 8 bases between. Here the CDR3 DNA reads TGTGCCAGCAGCTTAGAGCTTATATCCTACGAGCAGTACTTC. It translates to CASSLELISYEQYF.

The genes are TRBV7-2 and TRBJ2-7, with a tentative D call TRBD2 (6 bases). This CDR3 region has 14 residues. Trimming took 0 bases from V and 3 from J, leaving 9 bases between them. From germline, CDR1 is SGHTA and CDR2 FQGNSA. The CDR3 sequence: CASSLAGGNYEQYF. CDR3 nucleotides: TGTGCCAGCAGCTTAGCGGGCGGGAACTACGAGCAGTACTTC.

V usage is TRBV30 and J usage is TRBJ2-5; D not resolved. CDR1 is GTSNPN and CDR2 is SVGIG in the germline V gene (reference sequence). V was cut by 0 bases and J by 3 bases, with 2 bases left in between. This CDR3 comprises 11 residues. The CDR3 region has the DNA TGTGCCTGGAGTGTCGAAGAGACCCAGTACTTC. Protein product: CAWSVEETQYF.

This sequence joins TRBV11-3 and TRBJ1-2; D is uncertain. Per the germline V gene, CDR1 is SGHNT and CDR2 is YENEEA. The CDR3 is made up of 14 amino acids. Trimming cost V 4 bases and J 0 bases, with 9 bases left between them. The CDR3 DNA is TGTGCCAGCAGCTCTTCCGTTACTAACTATGGCTACACCTTC. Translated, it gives CASSSSVTNYGYTF.

CDR3 bases: TGTGCCAGCAGCACAGCTGGGGGGGCCGGGGAGCAGTACTTC. It specifies CASSTAGGAGEQYF. The gene calls are TRBV9 and TRBJ2-7, with D perhaps matching TRBD2 (7 bases). The CDR3 spans 14 residues. Trimming took off 4 bases at V and 7 bases at J, with 18 bases between the two ends. In germline, CDR1 is SGDLS, CDR2 YYNGEE. The full variable domain, with the rest looked up from reference TRBV9 and TRBJ2-7, is DSGVTQTPKHLITATGQRVTLRCSPRSGDLSVYWYQQSLDQGLQFLIQYYNGEERAKGNILERFSAQQFPDLHSELNLSSLELGDSALYFCASSTAGGAGEQYFGPGTRLTVT.

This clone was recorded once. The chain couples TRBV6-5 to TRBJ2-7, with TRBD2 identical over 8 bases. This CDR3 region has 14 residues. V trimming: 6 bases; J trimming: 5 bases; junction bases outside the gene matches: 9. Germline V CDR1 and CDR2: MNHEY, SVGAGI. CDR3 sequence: CASRKAGGVNEQYF. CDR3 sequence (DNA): TGTGCCAGCAGAAAGGCGGGGGGCGTCAACGAGCAGTACTTC.

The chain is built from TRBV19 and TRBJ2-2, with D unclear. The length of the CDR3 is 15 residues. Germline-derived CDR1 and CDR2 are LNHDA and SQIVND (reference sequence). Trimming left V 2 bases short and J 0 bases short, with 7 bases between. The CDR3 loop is CASSIRHSNTGELFF. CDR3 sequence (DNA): TGTGCCAGTAGTATACGACACTCGAACACCGGGGAGCTGTTTTTT.

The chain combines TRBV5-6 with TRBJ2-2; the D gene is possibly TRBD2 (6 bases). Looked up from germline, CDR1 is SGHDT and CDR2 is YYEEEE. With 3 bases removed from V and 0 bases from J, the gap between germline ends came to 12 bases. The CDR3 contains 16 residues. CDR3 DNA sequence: TGTGCCAGCAGCTGGAGGGGAGCCTCGAACACCGGGGAGCTGTTTTTT. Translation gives CASSWRGASNTGELFF.

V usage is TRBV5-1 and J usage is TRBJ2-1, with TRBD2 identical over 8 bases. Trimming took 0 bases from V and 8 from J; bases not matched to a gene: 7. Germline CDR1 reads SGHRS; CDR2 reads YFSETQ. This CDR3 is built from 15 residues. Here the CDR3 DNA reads TGCGCCAGCAGCTTGGCCAGCGGGGGTTTCGATGAGCAGTTCTTC. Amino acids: CASSLASGGFDEQFF.

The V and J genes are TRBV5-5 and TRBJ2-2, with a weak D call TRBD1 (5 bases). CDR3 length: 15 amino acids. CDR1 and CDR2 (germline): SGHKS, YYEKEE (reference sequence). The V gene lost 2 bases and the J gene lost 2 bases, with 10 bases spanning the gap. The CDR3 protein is CASSFRGLNTGELFF. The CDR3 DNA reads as TGTGCCAGCAGCTTTAGGGGCCTTAACACCGGGGAGCTGTTTTTT.

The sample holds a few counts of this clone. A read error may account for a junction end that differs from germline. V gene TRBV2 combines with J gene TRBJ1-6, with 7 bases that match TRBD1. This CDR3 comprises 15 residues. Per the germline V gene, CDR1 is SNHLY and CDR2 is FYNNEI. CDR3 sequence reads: CASRSGTAYNSPLHF. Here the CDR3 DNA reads TGTGCCAGCAGATCCGGGACAGCCTACAATTCACCCCTCCACTTT.

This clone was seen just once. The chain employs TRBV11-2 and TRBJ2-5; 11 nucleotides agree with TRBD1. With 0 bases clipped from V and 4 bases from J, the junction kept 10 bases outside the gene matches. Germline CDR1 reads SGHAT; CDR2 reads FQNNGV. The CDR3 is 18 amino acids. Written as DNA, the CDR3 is TGTGCCAGCAGCTTAGATTTTAGCCGGACAGGGGGCCGAGAGACCCAGTACTTC. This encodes CASSLDFSRTGGRETQYF.

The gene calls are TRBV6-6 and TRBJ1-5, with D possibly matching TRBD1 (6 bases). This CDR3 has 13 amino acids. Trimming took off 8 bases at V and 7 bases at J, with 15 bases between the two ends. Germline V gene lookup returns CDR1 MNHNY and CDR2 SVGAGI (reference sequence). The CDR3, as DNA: TGTGCCAGCGTAAGGGGAACAGGGCAGCCCCAGCATTTT. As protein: CASVRGTGQPQHF.

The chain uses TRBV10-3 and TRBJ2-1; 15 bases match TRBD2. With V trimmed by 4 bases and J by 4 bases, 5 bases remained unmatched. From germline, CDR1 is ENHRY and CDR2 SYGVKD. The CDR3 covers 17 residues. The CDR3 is CAISGRTSGGGYNEQFF. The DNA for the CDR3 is TGTGCCATCAGTGGAAGGACTAGCGGGGGGGGTTACAATGAGCAGTTCTTC.

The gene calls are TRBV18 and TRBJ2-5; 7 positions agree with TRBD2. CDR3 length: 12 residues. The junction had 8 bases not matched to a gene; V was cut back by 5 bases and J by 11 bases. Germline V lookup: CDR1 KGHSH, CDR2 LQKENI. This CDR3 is CASSTQRGEQYF. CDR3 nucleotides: TGTGCCAGCTCAACGCAGCGGGGAGAGCAGTACTTC.

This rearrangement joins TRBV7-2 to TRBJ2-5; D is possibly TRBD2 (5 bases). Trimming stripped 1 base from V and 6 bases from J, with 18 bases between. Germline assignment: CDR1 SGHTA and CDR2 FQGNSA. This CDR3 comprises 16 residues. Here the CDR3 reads CASSLEVAGSRKTQYF. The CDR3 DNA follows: TGTGCCAGCAGCTTAGAGGTGGCGGGCAGCCGAAAGACCCAGTACTTC.

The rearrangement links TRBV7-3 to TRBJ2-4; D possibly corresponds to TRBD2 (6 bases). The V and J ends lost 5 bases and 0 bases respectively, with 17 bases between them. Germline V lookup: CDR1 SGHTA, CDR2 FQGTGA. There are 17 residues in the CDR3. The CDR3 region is CASSDTAGRLAKNIQYF. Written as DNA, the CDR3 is TGTGCCAGCAGCGACACCGCGGGGCGACTAGCCAAAAACATTCAGTACTTC.

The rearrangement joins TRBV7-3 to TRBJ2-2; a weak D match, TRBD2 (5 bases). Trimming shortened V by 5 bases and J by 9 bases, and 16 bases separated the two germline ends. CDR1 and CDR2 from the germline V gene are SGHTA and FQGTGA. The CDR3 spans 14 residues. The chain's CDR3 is CASSLDSPSRELFF. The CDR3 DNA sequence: TGTGCCAGCAGCCTGGACTCCCCCTCCCGGGAGCTGTTTTTT.

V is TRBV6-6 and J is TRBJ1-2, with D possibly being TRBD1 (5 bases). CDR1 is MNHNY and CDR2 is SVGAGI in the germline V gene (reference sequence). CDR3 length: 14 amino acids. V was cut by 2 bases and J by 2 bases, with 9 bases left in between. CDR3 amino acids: CASSYTGGNYGYTF. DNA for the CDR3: TGTGCCAGCAGTTACACAGGTGGGAACTATGGCTACACCTTC.

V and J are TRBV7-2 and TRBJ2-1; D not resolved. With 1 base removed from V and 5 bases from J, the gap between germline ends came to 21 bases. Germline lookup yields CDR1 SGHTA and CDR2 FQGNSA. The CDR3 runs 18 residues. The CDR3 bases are TGTGCCAGCAGCTTAGGGGCTCATGGCAGGCCATCTAACAATGAGCAGTTCTTC. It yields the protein CASSLGAHGRPSNNEQFF.

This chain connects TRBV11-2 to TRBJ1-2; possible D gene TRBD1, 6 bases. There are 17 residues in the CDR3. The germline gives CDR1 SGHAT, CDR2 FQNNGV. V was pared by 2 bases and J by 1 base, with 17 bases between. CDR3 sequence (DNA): TGTGCCAGCAGCTTAAGTACAGGGCAGCGGGATAACTATGGCTACACCTTC. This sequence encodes CASSLSTGQRDNYGYTF. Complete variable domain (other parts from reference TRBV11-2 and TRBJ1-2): EAGVAQSPRYKIIEKRQSVAFWCNPISGHATLYWYQQILGQGPKLLIQFQNNGVVDDSQLPKDRFSAERLKGVDSTLKIQPAKLEDSAVYLCASSLSTGQRDNYGYTFGSGTRLTVV.

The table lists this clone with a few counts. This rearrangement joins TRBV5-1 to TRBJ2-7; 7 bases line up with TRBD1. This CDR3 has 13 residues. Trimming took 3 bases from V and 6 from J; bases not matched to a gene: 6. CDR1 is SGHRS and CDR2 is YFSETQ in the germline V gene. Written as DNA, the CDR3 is TGCGCCAGCAGCTATGGGACAGCTGGCGAGCAGTACTTC. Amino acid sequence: CASSYGTAGEQYF.

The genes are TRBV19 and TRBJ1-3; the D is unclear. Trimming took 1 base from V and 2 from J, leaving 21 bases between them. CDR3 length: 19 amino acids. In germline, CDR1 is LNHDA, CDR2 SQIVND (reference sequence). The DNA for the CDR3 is TGTGCCAGTAGTATAGGGGCCTGGAAACATGTAAACCCTGGAAACACCATATATTTT. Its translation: CASSIGAWKHVNPGNTIYF.